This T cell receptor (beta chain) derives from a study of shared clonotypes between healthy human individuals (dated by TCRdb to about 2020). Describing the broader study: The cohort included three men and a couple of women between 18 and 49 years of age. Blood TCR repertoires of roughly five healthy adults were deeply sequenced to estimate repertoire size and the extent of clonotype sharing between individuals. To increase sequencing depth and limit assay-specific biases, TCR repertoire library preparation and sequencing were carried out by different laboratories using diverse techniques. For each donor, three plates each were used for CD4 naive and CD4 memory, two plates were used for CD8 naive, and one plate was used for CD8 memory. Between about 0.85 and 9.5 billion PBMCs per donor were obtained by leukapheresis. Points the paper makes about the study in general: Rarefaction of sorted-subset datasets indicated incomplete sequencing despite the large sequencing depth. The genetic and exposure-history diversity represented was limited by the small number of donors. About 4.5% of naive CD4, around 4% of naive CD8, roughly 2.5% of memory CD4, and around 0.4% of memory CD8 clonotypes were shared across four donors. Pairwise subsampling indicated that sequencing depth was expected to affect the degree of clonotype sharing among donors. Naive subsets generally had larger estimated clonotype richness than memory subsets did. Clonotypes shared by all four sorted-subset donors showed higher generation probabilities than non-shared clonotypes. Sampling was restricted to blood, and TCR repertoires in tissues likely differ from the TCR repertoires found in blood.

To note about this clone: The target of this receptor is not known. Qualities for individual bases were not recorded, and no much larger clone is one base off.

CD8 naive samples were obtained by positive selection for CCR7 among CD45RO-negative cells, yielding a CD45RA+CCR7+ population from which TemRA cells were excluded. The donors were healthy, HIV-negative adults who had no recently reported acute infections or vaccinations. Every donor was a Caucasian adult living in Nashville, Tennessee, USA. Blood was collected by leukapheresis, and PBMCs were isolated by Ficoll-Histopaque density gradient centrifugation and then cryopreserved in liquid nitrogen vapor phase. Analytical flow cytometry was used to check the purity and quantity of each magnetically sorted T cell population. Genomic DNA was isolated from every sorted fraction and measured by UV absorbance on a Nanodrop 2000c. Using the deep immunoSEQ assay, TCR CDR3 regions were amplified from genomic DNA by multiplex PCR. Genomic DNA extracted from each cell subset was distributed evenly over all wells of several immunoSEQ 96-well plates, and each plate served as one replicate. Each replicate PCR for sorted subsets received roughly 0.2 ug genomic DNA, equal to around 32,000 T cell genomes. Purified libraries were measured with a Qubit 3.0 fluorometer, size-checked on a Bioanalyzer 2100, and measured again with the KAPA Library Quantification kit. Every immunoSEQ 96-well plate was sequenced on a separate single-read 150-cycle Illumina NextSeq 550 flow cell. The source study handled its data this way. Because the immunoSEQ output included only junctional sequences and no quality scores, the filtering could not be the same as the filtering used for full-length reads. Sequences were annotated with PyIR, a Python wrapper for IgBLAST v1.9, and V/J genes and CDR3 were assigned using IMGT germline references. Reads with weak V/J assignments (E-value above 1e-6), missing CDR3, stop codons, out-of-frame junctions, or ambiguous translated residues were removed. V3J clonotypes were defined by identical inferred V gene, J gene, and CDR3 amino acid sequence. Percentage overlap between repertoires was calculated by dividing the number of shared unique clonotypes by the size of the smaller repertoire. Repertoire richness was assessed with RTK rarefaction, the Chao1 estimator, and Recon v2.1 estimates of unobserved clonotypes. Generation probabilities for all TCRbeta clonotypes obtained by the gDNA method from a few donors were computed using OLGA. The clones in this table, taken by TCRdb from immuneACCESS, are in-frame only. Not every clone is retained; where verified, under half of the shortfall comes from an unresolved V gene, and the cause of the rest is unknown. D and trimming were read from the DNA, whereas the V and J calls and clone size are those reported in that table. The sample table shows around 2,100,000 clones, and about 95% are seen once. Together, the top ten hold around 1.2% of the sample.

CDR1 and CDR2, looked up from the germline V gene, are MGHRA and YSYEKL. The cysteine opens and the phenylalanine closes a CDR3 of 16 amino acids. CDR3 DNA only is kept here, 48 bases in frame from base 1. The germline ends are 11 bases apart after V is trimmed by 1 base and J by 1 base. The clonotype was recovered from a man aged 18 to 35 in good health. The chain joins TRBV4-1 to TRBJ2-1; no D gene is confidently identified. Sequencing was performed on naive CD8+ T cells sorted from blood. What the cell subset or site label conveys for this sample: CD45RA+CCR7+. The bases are TGCGCCAGCAGCCAAGTTAGCCAGAGGTCCTACAATGAGCAGTTCTTC. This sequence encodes CASSQVSQRSYNEQFF.